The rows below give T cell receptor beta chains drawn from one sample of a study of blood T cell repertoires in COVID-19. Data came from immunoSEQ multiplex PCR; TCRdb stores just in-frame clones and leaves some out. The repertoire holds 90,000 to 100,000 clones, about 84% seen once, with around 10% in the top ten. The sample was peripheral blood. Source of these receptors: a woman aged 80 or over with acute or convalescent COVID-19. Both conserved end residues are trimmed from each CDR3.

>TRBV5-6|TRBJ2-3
ASSPSRSGADTQY
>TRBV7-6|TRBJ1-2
ASSLGRKDEVVGYT
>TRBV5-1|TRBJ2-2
ASSQGTMNTGELF
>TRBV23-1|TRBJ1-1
ASSPRRGNTEAF
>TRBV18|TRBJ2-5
ASSLNRGQETQY
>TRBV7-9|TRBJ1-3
ASSSIRVGNLNTIY
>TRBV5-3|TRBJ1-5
ARNSQH
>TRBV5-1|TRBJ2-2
ASSPQDRIGPEELF
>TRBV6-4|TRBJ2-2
ASSKDRGMPGELF
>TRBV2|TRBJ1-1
ASRLRGGAF
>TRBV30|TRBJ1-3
AWSGGQSSGNTIY
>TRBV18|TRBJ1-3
ASSEGPSGGNTIY
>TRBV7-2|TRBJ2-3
ASSPGGRGASDTQY
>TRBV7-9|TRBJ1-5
ASSQDSLNQPQH
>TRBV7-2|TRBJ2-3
ASRIRQASDTQY
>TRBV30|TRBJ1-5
AWEETGTGLWQPQH
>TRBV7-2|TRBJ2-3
ASSPQSYTQY